These T cell receptor beta chains were read from a single sample in a study of T cells after yellow fever vaccination. MiXCR, run by TCRdb on the 5' RACE reads, gives a single entry per CDR3 protein. The sample consists of some 200,000 distinct CDR3 sequences, roughly 9.6% of them appearing once. Sequenced material: CD8+ T cells sorted from PBMCs, taken 15 days after the yellow fever booster vaccination. These receptors all come from a young man who received the YFV17D yellow fever vaccine. Each CDR3 is given without its conserved first and last residue. Each record gives: V gene, J gene, CDR3 protein.

>TRBV7-2|TRBJ2-1
ACTSGQNEQF
>TRBV29-1|TRBJ2-7
SVEGRGSYEQY
>TRBV9|TRBJ2-3
ASSVDGAGEADTQY
>TRBV6-5|TRBJ1-6
ASNFDRETSPLH
>TRBV20-1|TRBJ1-2
SARERTYGYT
>TRBV7-9|TRBJ1-2
ASSLQGTHDYGYT
>TRBV4-1|TRBJ2-7
ASSQDPPGALPEQY
>TRBV6-5|TRBJ1-1
ASSYTGLGGAF
>TRBV29-1|TRBJ2-7
SVEGGGRAQTYEQY
>TRBV29-1|TRBJ2-2
SVEAWGDRGSSGELF
>TRBV4-3|TRBJ2-1
ASSQEKGEPSYNEQF
>TRBV2|TRBJ2-1
ASSADSNNEQF
>TRBV19|TRBJ1-1
ASSRQGANTEAF
>TRBV12-5|TRBJ2-1
ASGPDGFNEQF
>TRBV6-2/TRBV6-3|TRBJ2-7
ASRADRGRFPYEQY
>TRBV12-3/TRBV12-4|TRBJ2-3
ASSTDGDTDTQY
>TRBV7-9|TRBJ2-3
ASSSSSGATDTQY
>TRBV6-5|TRBJ2-1
ASSYSLAGGYNEQF
>TRBV29-1|TRBJ2-3
SGRTSGGWTDTQY
>TRBV12-3/TRBV12-4|TRBJ1-6
ASSLAPPGYGSYNSPLH
>TRBV18|TRBJ2-3
ASSPDSGSTDTQY
>TRBV6-2/TRBV6-3|TRBJ2-1
ASSYSRDRGSWEQF
>TRBV4-3|TRBJ2-1
ASSQEMAGNLNNEQF
>TRBV27|TRBJ1-1
ASSLSGRRTEAF
>TRBV6-1|TRBJ2-1
ASSASGGVNEQF
>TRBV6-1|TRBJ1-2
ANGQGGGYGYT
>TRBV6-2/TRBV6-3|TRBJ1-1
ASTQGMNTEAF
>TRBV7-9|TRBJ2-5
ASSIRTLETQY
>TRBV2|TRBJ2-7
ASSEALSSGGYISYEQY
>TRBV7-9|TRBJ2-3
ASSSVGLAGALGTDTQY
>TRBV7-9|TRBJ2-1
ASSPPQGLAGAPRF
>TRBV7-9|TRBJ2-3
ASSLVASGTDTQY
>TRBV6-5|TRBJ2-7
ASSYSNLRGPYEQY
>TRBV12-3/TRBV12-4|TRBJ2-3
ASSGTSGGFYTDTQY
>TRBV6-5|TRBJ1-3
ASSFGSGNTIY
>TRBV5-1|TRBJ2-1
ASNHPQGSNDQF
>TRBV7-6|TRBJ2-3
ASSPRGLSDTQY
>TRBV7-8|TRBJ2-3
ASSFGAGTQY
>TRBV4-1|TRBJ1-5
ASSQGGLGARNQPQH
>TRBV3-1|TRBJ2-1
ASSQAKLAGGNYNEQF
>TRBV2|TRBJ1-4
ASGREGKIATNEKLF
>TRBV4-2|TRBJ2-2
ASSQGLGGGVTGELF
>TRBV7-8|TRBJ1-4
ASSFLNEKLF
>TRBV4-1|TRBJ1-1
ASSQVTGNTEAF
>TRBV4-1|TRBJ2-2
ASSQGLQGLPVSGELF
>TRBV12-3/TRBV12-4|TRBJ1-1
ASSLAEGEAF
>TRBV6-5|TRBJ1-6
ASSYYLGSYSPLH
>TRBV3-1|TRBJ2-3
ASSQGLAGVTSTDTQY
>TRBV6-2/TRBV6-3|TRBJ1-2
ASSSGETNYGYT
>TRBV20-1|TRBJ2-7
SARTSGGPPYEQY
>TRBV24-1|TRBJ2-1
ATSDPLAPYNEQF
>TRBV4-3|TRBJ2-3
ASSPLGGPDTQY
>TRBV12-5|TRBJ1-5
ASGLGIGGNQPQH
>TRBV20-1|TRBJ1-4
SATDSLNEKLF
>TRBV6-6|TRBJ1-5
ASSNDRPNQPQH
>TRBV4-3|TRBJ2-3
ASSQDPGGGGDTQY